Below are 5 T cell receptor beta chains sequenced from a single sample in a study of T cell responses to AZD1222 COVID-19 vaccine. Assay: immunoSEQ multiplex PCR; the TCRdb copy retains only in-frame clones and omits some. The sample holds more than 95,000 clones; 89% are singletons and the top ten take 4% to 5%. The sample in question was peripheral blood, obtained on day 0 of AZD1222 vaccination. The receptor source for this set is an adult in good health.

This chain joins TRBV5-6 and TRBJ2-7; 8 positions agree with TRBD1. V lost 1 base and J lost 1; bases outside the gene matches: 10. CDR3 length equals 17 residues. The germline V gene encodes CDR1 SGHDT and CDR2 YYEEEE. The CDR3 is CASSLIPPGQVSYEQYF. The CDR3 DNA reads as TGTGCCAGCAGCTTGATCCCTCCGGGACAGGTTTCCTACGAGCAGTACTTC.

V and J are TRBV28 and TRBJ2-7; D remains unclear. Trimming took off 6 bases at V and 6 bases at J, with 12 bases between the two ends. This CDR3 region has 12 residues. CDR1 and CDR2 from the germline V gene are MDHEN and SYDVKM. CDR3 sequence (DNA): TGTGCCAGCAGCCGCTACAGTCCCGAGCAGTACTTC. Translation gives CASSRYSPEQYF. Together with reference TRBV28 and TRBJ2-7, the CDR3 gives the full variable domain: DVKVTQSSRYLVKRTGEKVFLECVQDMDHENMFWYRQDPGLGLRLIYFSYDVKMKEKGDIPEGYSVSREKKERFSLILESASTNQTSMYLCASSRYSPEQYFGPGTRLTVT.

The V call is TRBV4-2, the J call TRBJ1-5, with a weak D call TRBD1 (5 bases). The V gene lost 0 bases and the J gene lost 1 base, with 10 bases spanning the gap. The germline V gene encodes CDR1 LGHNA and CDR2 YNFKEQ. CDR3 length: 16 amino acids. The CDR3 spells CASSQDLGGSNQPQHF. The CDR3 region has the DNA TGTGCCAGCAGCCAAGATTTGGGGGGGAGCAATCAGCCCCAGCATTTT.

The V gene is TRBV6-5, the J gene TRBJ1-2; TRBD1 aligns across 7 bases. Losses at the gene ends were 1 base for V and 4 bases for J; bases not matched to a gene: 9. CDR1 and CDR2 from the germline V gene are MNHEY and SVGAGI. This CDR3 contains 16 residues. CDR3: CASSYLMGTAFYGYTF. CDR3 bases: TGTGCCAGCAGTTACTTGATGGGGACAGCCTTCTATGGCTACACCTTC.

V and J are TRBV4-1 and TRBJ1-4; no reliable D call. The V end lost 4 bases, the J end lost 8 bases, and 20 bases lay between the germline ends. The CDR3 is 16 residues long. From germline, CDR1 is MGHRA and CDR2 YSYEKL. CDR3 nucleotide sequence: TGCGCCAGCAGCCGAGAGGTCGTGTACTTGGGGGAAAAACTGTTTTTT. Its protein is CASSREVVYLGEKLFF.